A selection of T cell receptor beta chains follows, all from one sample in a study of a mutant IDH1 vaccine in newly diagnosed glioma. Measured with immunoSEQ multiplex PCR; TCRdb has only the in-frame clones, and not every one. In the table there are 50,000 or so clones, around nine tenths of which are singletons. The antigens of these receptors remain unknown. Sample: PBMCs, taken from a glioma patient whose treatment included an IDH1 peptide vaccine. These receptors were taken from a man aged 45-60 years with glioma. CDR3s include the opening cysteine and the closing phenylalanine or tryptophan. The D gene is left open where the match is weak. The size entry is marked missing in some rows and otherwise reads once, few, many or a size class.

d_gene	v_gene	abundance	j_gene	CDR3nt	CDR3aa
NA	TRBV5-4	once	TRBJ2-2	TGTGCCAGCAGCTTGGCTTCAGGGATAGCCACCGGGGAGCTGTTTTTT	CASSLASGIATGELFF
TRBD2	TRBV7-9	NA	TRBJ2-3	TGTGCCAGCAGCAAGGCTAGCGGGATGGCAGATACGCAGTATTTT	CASSKASGMADTQYF
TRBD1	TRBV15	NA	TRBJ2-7	TGTGCCACCAGCCCGGGACAGGGATCCTACGAGCAGTACTTC	CATSPGQGSYEQYF
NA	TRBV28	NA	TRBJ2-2	TGTGCCAGCAGTCCCGGGAGCATCGCCGGGGAGCTGTTTTTT	CASSPGSIAGELFF
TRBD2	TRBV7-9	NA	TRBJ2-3	TGTGCCAGCAGCTTCCTGGGACTAGCATCCGATACGCAGTATTTT	CASSFLGLASDTQYF
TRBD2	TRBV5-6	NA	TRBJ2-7	TGTGCCAGCAGCTTGGGAGCGGGGCTGGGCGAGCAGTACTTC	CASSLGAGLGEQYF
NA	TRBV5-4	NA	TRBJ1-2	TGTGCCAGCAGTTCGATTGGGACGGCGGGTGGAGGCTACACCTTC	CASSSIGTAGGGYTF
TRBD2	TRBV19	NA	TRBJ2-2	TGTGCCAGTAGTCGGACTAGCGGGGGGGCCGGCACCGGGGAGCTGTTTTTT	CASSRTSGGAGTGELFF
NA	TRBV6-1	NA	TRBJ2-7	TGTGCCAGCAGCCGGGACAGCGGGTACGAGCAGTACTTC	CASSRDSGYEQYF
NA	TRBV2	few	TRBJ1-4	TGTGCCAGCAGTGACGAACAGCTAGGCGAAAAACTGTTTTTT	CASSDEQLGEKLFF
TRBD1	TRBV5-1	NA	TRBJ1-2	TGCGCCAGCAGCCCGACAGGGGGCTCGGGCTACACCTTC	CASSPTGGSGYTF
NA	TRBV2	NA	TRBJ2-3	TGTGCCAGCAGCCCTGCCCTGTCAAGCACAGATACGCAGTATTTT	CASSPALSSTDTQYF
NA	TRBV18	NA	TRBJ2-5	TGTGCCAGCTCACGTTTGAGAATCCAAGAGACCCAGTACTTC	CASSRLRIQETQYF
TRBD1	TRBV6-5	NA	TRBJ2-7	TGTGCCAGCAGACCTCGACAGGGGTTGGGCGAGCAGTACTTC	CASRPRQGLGEQYF
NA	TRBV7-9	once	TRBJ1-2	TGTGCCAGCAGCCCAGACGGATTCTATGGCTACACCTTC	CASSPDGFYGYTF
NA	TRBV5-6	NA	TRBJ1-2	TGTGCCAGCAGTAAGGGAACCTTATATGGCTACACCTTC	CASSKGTLYGYTF
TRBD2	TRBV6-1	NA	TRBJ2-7	TGTGCCAGCAGTGAAATAGGACTAGCGCCTTACGAGCAGTACTTC	CASSEIGLAPYEQYF
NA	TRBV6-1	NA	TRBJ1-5	TGTGCCAGCAGTGAAAATAAGGGTATAGTTAGCAATCAGCCCCAGCATTTT	CASSENKGIVSNQPQHF
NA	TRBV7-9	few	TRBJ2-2	TGTGCCAGCAGCCCCCCGGTTGGGGGGAAGACCGGGGAGCTGTTTTTT	CASSPPVGGKTGELFF
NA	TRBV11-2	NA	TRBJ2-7	TGTGCCAGCAGTGTCGCCTACGAGCAGTACTTC	CASSVAYEQYF
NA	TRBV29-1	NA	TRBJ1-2	TGCAGCGTTGACCCCCAGATTCATGGCTACACCTTC	CSVDPQIHGYTF
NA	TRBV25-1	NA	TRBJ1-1	TGTGCCAGCAGGTTTCATTTGAACACTGAAGCTTTCTTT	CASRFHLNTEAFF
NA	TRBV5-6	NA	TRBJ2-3	TGTGCCAGCAGCCCTCGAATCGGGAGCACAGATACGCAGTATTTT	CASSPRIGSTDTQYF
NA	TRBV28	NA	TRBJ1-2	TGTGCCAGCAGTTTCCCGATGGAGTCGTTTGGCTACACCTTC	CASSFPMESFGYTF
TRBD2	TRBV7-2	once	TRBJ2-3	TGTGCCAGCAGCTTCGAGACTAGCGGGACGCAGTATTTT	CASSFETSGTQYF
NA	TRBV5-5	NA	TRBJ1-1	TGTGCCAGCAGTTTTGCCGGGACGGAAAACACTGAAGCTTTCTTT	CASSFAGTENTEAFF
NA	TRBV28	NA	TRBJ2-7	TGTGCCAGCAGTTTTACAGTCGGGCAGGGTGGGTACGAGCAGTACTTC	CASSFTVGQGGYEQYF
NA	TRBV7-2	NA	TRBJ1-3	TGTGCCAGCAGCTTAGGGGGGTTTTCTGGAAACACCATATATTTT	CASSLGGFSGNTIYF
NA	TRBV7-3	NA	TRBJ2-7	TGTGCCAGCAGCTTAACGGAGGGACAAGAGCAGTACTTC	CASSLTEGQEQYF
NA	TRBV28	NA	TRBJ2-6	TGTGCCAGCAGAACCGGGAGCTCTGGGGCCAACGTCCTGACTTTC	CASRTGSSGANVLTF
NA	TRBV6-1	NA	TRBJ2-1	TGTGCCAGCCTTCGGGGGAGCTCCTACAATGAGCAGTTCTTC	CASLRGSSYNEQFF
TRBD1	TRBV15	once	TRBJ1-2	TGTGCCACCTCCCGGCGTTCAGCACAGGGGTTCGGCTATGGCTACACCTTC	CATSRRSAQGFGYGYTF
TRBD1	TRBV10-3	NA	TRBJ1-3	TGTGCCATTCGGACAGGGGCAGGAAACACCATATATTTT	CAIRTGAGNTIYF
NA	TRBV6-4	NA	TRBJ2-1	TGTGCCAGCAGTGAAGGCCTCTGGCCCAACAATGAGCAGTTCTTC	CASSEGLWPNNEQFF